This passage covers 16 T cell receptor beta chains from one sample sequenced in a study of blood T cell repertoires in COVID-19. The table came from immunoSEQ multiplex PCR; TCRdb's copy has only in-frame clones and leaves some out. The sample has approximately 300,000 clones; around 86% are singletons. Sequenced: peripheral blood. All receptors come from a man aged 50 to 59 with active or convalescent COVID-19.

The J gene is TRBJ1-1, the V gene TRBV2; TRBD1 might be the D (5 bases). There are 13 residues in the CDR3. The V end lost 8 bases, the J end lost 1 base, and 11 bases lay between the germline ends. From germline, CDR1 is SNHLY and CDR2 FYNNEI. CDR3 nucleotide sequence: TGTGCCAGCCTAAGACAGCCGAACACTGAAGCTTTCTTT. This sequence encodes CASLRQPNTEAFF.

J is TRBJ1-5 and V is TRBV7-9; D might be TRBD1 (5 bases). This CDR3 is built from 14 residues. The germline gives CDR1 SEHNR, CDR2 FQNEAQ (reference sequence). Trimming stripped 8 bases from V and 0 bases from J, with 11 bases between. This CDR3 reads CASSGRDSNQPQHF. The CDR3 DNA is TGTGCCAGCTCAGGGAGGGATAGCAATCAGCCCCAGCATTTT.

The chain has TRBV6-5 and TRBJ1-4; 9 nucleotides line up with TRBD1. CDR1 is MNHEY and CDR2 is SVGAGI in the germline V gene. Germline trimming cut 4 bases from V and 7 bases from J; bases unmatched to any gene: 10. The CDR3 is 16 residues long. Here the CDR3 reads CASSSGTGGEVEKLFF. The CDR3 DNA follows: TGTGCCAGCAGTTCGGGAACAGGGGGCGAGGTTGAAAAACTGTTTTTT.

As DNA, the CDR3 is TGTGCCAGCAGTCTAGAGGCAGGGGGAGAGGGGCTCGTCCTGACTTTC. This codes for CASSLEAGGEGLVLTF. The chain has TRBV7-6 and TRBJ2-6; 7 bases are shared with TRBD1. Trimming cost V 6 bases and J 12 bases; bases outside gene matches: 17. Germline lookup yields CDR1 SGHVS and CDR2 FNYEAQ. This CDR3 contains 16 residues.

The rearrangement uses TRBV6-5 and TRBJ1-4, with D unclear. Germline V lookup: CDR1 MNHEY, CDR2 SVGAGI. The CDR3 sequence is 13 residues long. Trimming removed 9 bases from V and 5 bases from J, with 13 bases in between. The CDR3 protein is CASTGFTNEKLFF. CDR3 DNA sequence: TGTGCCAGTACGGGATTCACGAATGAAAAACTGTTTTTT.

The V and J genes are TRBV3-1 (or the pseudogene TRBV3-2) and TRBJ2-5; perhaps TRBD1 as D (5 bases). The ends were cut back, 0 bases at V and 5 bases at J, with 10 bases in the middle. The CDR3 has 14 residues. Germline V lookup: CDR1 LGHDT, CDR2 YNNKEL (reference sequence). CDR3 in amino acids: CASSQDVGRETQYF. Written as DNA, the CDR3 is TGTGCCAGCAGCCAAGATGTGGGGCGGGAGACCCAGTACTTC.

This clone appeared a single time. The chain has TRBV18 and TRBJ1-2; no definite D call. The germline V and J ends were trimmed by 0 bases and 8 bases, with 13 bases remaining between them. CDR3 length: 14 amino acids. CDR1 and CDR2 from the germline V gene are KGHSH and LQKENI. The CDR3 region has the DNA TGTGCCAGCTCACCACCGTCGGATCCCGGGGGCTACACCTTC. It codes for CASSPPSDPGGYTF.

This clone has just one count. The CDR3 spells CSAAGTSEYNEQFF. The CDR3 coding sequence is TGCAGCGCCGCCGGGACTAGCGAGTACAATGAGCAGTTCTTC. The chain recombines TRBV29-1 with TRBJ2-1; TRBD2 matches 10 bases. Trimming took 7 bases from V and 4 from J; bases not matched to a gene: 7. Germline V gives CDR1 SQVTM, CDR2 ANQGSEA. This CDR3 region has 14 residues.

On this clone: This sample includes further DNA sequences coding for the same CDR3. The rearrangement links TRBV7-9 to TRBJ2-3, with D maybe TRBD2 (6 bases). The CDR3 covers 14 residues. Germline assignment: CDR1 SEHNR and CDR2 FQNEAQ (reference sequence). V was shortened by 0 bases and J by 3 bases, with 7 bases between the two germline ends. The CDR3 is CASSLAGGTDTQYF. CDR3 in DNA: TGTGCCAGCAGCTTAGCGGGGGGAACAGATACGCAGTATTTT.

The chain recombines TRBV10-3 with TRBJ2-2; tentatively, D is TRBD1 (6 bases). From germline, CDR1 is ENHRY and CDR2 SYGVKD. V dropped 3 bases and J dropped 6 bases, with 11 bases sitting between them. The length of the CDR3 is 14 residues. Written as DNA, the CDR3 is TGTGCCATCAGTGATAAGGGGGAAGCCGGGGAGCTGTTTTTT. Amino acid sequence: CAISDKGEAGELFF.

The chain couples TRBV18 to TRBJ1-5, with 8 bases fitting TRBD1. The CDR3 length is 15 residues. Germline assignment: CDR1 KGHSH and CDR2 LQKENI. The ends lost 3 bases at V and 3 bases at J; junction bases unmatched: 4. This CDR3 is CASSPGQVFNQPQHF. In DNA, the CDR3 is TGTGCCAGCTCACCGGGACAGGTTTTCAATCAGCCCCAGCATTTT.

V is TRBV6-5 and J is TRBJ2-7, with D possibly being TRBD2 (6 bases). Germline lookup yields CDR1 MNHEY and CDR2 SVGAGI. The V and J ends lost 6 bases and 4 bases respectively, with 13 bases between them. The length of the CDR3 is 13 residues. CDR3 sequence reads: CASRSGPVYEQYF. In nucleotides, the CDR3 is TGTGCCAGCAGAAGCGGGCCCGTTTACGAGCAGTACTTC.

The chain recombines TRBV19 with TRBJ2-1, with 7 bases that match TRBD1. Germline CDR1 and CDR2: LNHDA and SQIVND (reference sequence). The CDR3 spans 13 residues. J lost 6 bases, V lost 5 bases, and 4 bases had no gene match. The CDR3 loop is CASSPGQLNEQFF. The CDR3 DNA reads TGTGCCAGTAGTCCGGGACAGCTCAATGAGCAGTTCTTC.

CDR3 in DNA: TGTGCCACCAGCGAGGGTGTAATTAGCAATCAGCCCCAGCATTTT. It specifies CATSEGVISNQPQHF. The V call is TRBV27, the J call TRBJ1-5; D is unclear. The CDR3 runs 15 residues. Trimming pared 10 bases from V and 0 bases from J, leaving 16 bases between. Germline V gene data show CDR1 as MNHEY and CDR2 as SMNVEV (reference sequence).

The chain links TRBV19 to TRBJ2-3, with 11 bases lining up with TRBD2. The V gene end was trimmed by 9 bases and the J gene end by 7 bases; junction bases not matched to a gene: 6. CDR1 LNHDA and CDR2 SQIVND come from the germline V gene (reference sequence). This CDR3 comprises 13 residues. CDR3 loop: CASSTSGGNTQYF. Written as DNA, the CDR3 is TGTGCCAGCTCCACTAGCGGGGGTAATACGCAGTATTTT.

This clone appeared once. CDR3 in amino acids: CASSFSERENSPLHF. CDR3 coding DNA: TGCGCCAGCAGCTTCAGTGAGAGGGAAAATTCACCCCTCCACTTT. This chain joins TRBV5-1 and TRBJ1-6; no clear D gene. Germline V gene sequence: CDR1 SGHRS, CDR2 YFSETQ. This CDR3 is 15 amino acids long. V was shortened by 2 bases and J by 7 bases, with 13 bases between the two germline ends. Full variable domain (rest looked up from reference TRBV5-1 and TRBJ1-6): KAGVTQTPRYLIKTRGQQVTLSCSPISGHRSVSWYQQTPGQGLQFLFEYFSETQRNKGNFPGRFSGRQFSNSRSEMNVSTLELGDSALYLCASSFSERENSPLHFGNGTRLTVT.